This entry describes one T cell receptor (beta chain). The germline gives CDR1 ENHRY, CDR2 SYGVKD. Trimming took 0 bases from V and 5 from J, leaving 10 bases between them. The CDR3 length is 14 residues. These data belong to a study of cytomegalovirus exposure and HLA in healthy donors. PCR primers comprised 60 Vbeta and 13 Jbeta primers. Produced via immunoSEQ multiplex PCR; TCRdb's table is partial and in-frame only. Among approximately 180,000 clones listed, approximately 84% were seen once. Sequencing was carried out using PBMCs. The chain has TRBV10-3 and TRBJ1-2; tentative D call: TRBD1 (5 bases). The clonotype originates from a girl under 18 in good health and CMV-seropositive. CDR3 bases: TGTGCCATCAGTGAGTCGGAGGGGACGTATGGCTACACCTTC. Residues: CAISESEGTYGYTF.